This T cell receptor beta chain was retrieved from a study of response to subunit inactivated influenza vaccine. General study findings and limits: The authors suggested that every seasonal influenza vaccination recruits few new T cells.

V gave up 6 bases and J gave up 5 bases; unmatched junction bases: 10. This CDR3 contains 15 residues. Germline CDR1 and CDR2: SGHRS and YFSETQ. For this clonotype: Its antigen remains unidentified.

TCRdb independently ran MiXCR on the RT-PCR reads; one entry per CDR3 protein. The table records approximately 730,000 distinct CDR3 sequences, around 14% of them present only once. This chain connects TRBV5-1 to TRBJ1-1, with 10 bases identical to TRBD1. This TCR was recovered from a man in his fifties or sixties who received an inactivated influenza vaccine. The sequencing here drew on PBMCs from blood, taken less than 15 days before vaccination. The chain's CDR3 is CASTISGTGVTEAFF. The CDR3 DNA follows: TGCGCCAGCACCATCTCCGGGACAGGGGTTACTGAAGCTTTCTTT.